These 2 T cell receptor beta chains were sequenced from one sample in a study of CD8 T cells in ankylosing spondylitis. The study's findings and limits: What seemed typical of ankylosing spondylitis blood was a TCR beta motif built from roughly eight highly homologous variants.

For these receptors, no antigen is known. A single record per CDR3 protein comes from TCRdb applying MiXCR to the 5' RACE reads. The sample contains about 220,000 distinct CDR3 sequences, 15% to 20% of which appear only once. Material: blood, either unsorted or a sorted T cell fraction (not recorded which). The receptors were gathered from a male donor with ankylosing spondylitis.

V is TRBV6-5 and J is TRBJ2-7, with D perhaps assigned TRBD1 or TRBD2 (5 bases each). Germline CDR1 MNHEY, CDR2 SVGAGI. The CDR3 has 12 amino acids. Trimming cost V 10 bases and J 2 bases, with 12 bases left between them. The CDR3 loop reads CATRDGTYEQYF. The CDR3 DNA reads as TGTGCCACCCGGGACGGCACCTACGAGCAGTACTTC.

This chain connects TRBV3-1 to TRBJ2-2; 8 bases fit TRBD1. This CDR3 has 15 amino acids. With 4 bases clipped from V and 3 bases from J, the junction kept 4 bases outside the gene matches. Germline V gives CDR1 LGHDT, CDR2 YNNKEL (reference sequence). CDR3 bases: TGTGCCAGCAGCCGGACAGGGTATGACACCGGGGAGCTGTTTTTT. Translation gives CASSRTGYDTGELFF.